These T cell receptor beta chains were read from a single sample in a study of blood T cell repertoires in COVID-19. Here immunoSEQ multiplex PCR was the method, and the copy in TCRdb shows in-frame clones only, minus some. The repertoire holds 300,000 to 500,000 clones, with around nine tenths as singletons. The sample consisted of PBMCs or T cells enriched from blood (not recorded which). All receptors come from a woman aged 30 to 39 with acute COVID-19. The CDR3 runs from the conserved cysteine through the conserved F or W. The order of the fields is V gene, D gene, clone size, J gene, CDR3 protein, CDR3 DNA. A D gene is named only where the DNA matches it firmly. Size tells how often a clone was seen (once, few, many) or the class of an expanded clone, and some rows leave it out.

>TRBV7-2|TRBD1|-|TRBJ1-1
CASSSTGLLTEAFF
TGTGCCAGCAGCTCGACAGGGCTCCTTACTGAAGCTTTCTTT
>TRBV3-1/TRBV3-2|TRBD1|few|TRBJ1-2
CASSQGDRVDGYTF
TGTGCCAGCAGCCAAGGGGACAGGGTGGATGGCTACACCTTC
>TRBV5-4|TRBD1|-|TRBJ2-2
CASSPGTGYSGELFF
TGTGCCAGCAGCCCGGGGACAGGGTACAGCGGGGAGCTGTTTTTT
>TRBV6-2/TRBV6-3|-|-|TRBJ1-4
CASSRTRQTYEKLFF
TGTGCCAGCAGCCGAACCAGACAGACGTATGAAAAACTGTTTTTT
>TRBV18|-|-|TRBJ1-5
CASSPGSRYNQPQHF
TGTGCCAGCTCACCAGGGAGTCGCTACAATCAGCCCCAGCATTTT
>TRBV14|-|once|TRBJ2-3
CASSQRTPSTDTQYF
TGTGCCAGCAGCCAGCGGACACCTAGCACAGATACGCAGTATTTT
>TRBV7-2|TRBD2|once|TRBJ2-5
CASSLVKAGGIPPDF
TGTGCCAGCAGCTTAGTCAAAGCGGGGGGTATCCCTCCCGACTTC
>TRBV4-1|-|-|TRBJ2-3
CASSLDIRDTITDTQYF
TGCGCCAGCAGCCTCGACATCCGGGACACGATCACAGATACGCAGTATTTT
>TRBV15|-|-|TRBJ1-6
CATSSAGGQNNSPLHF
TGTGCCACCAGCAGTGCCGGCGGGCAGAATAATTCACCCCTCCACTTT
>TRBV2|TRBD1|-|TRBJ1-5
CASSSGTGGARNQPQHF
TGTGCCAGCAGCTCCGGGACAGGGGGGGCGAGGAATCAGCCCCAGCATTTT
>TRBV11-2|TRBD1|-|TRBJ2-5
CASSYGQAATETQYF
TGTGCCAGCAGTTACGGACAGGCTGCTACAGAGACCCAGTACTTC
>TRBV20-1|TRBD1|-|TRBJ2-7
CSASHRGLEQYF
TGCAGTGCTAGTCACAGGGGGCTCGAGCAGTACTTC
>TRBV29-1|TRBD1|few|TRBJ1-4
CSVGETGGEKLFF
TGCAGCGTTGGTGAGACAGGGGGAGAAAAACTGTTTTTT
>TRBV12-3/TRBV12-4|TRBD1|-|TRBJ2-7
CASRSQGAGEQYF
TGTGCCAGCAGATCACAGGGGGCAGGCGAGCAGTACTTC
>TRBV21-1|-|-|TRBJ2-5
CASSKRTGIPQETQYF
TGTGCCAGCAGCAAAAGGACAGGGATCCCCCAAGAGACCCAGTACTTC
>TRBV6-5|-|-|TRBJ2-3
CASSFRGTDTQYF
TGTGCCAGCAGTTTTCGAGGCACAGATACGCAGTATTTT
>TRBV5-8|TRBD2|-|TRBJ2-7
CASTLGGGGWGLYEQYF
TGTGCCAGCACCCTCGGCGGGGGAGGATGGGGACTGTACGAGCAGTACTTC
>TRBV9|TRBD1|-|TRBJ1-4
CASSVAGGDEKLFF
TGTGCCAGCAGCGTAGCAGGGGGCGATGAAAAACTGTTTTTT
>TRBV24-1|-|-|TRBJ2-2
CATTDKNTGELFF
TGTGCCACCACTGACAAGAACACCGGGGAGCTGTTTTTT
>TRBV6-4|TRBD1|once|TRBJ1-2
CASSEQGEGSYGYTF
TGTGCCAGCAGCGAACAGGGGGAGGGAAGCTATGGCTACACCTTC
>TRBV18|-|-|TRBJ1-4
CASSPLRGDEKLFF
TGTGCCAGCTCACCGTTGCGGGGGGATGAAAAACTGTTTTTT
>TRBV19|-|-|TRBJ1-6
CASTSDKQNSPLHF
TGTGCCAGTACCTCGGACAAACAGAATTCACCCCTCCACTTT